Listed here are 5 T cell receptor beta chains from one sample, sequenced in a study of shared clonotypes between healthy human individuals. Clones were read by immunoSEQ multiplex PCR, and TCRdb kept only the in-frame ones, dropping some. This sample has some 2 million clones, with roughly 95% found just once. CD45RO negativity and positive selection for CCR7 defined naive CD8 cells, a population that excluded terminally differentiated effector memory CD45RA+ cells. Sequencing used naive CD8+ T cells sorted from blood. The receptors stem from a man between 18 and 35 years old in good health.

The J gene is TRBJ2-1, the V gene TRBV7-9, with TRBD2 identical over 7 bases. V was pared by 5 bases and J by 0 bases, with 7 bases of the junction left unmatched. The CDR3 is 16 residues long. CDR1 and CDR2 from the germline V gene are SEHNR and FQNEAQ (reference sequence). The CDR3 loop is CASSLTSSSSYNEQFF. The CDR3 coding sequence is TGTGCCAGCAGCCTGACTAGCTCCAGCTCCTACAATGAGCAGTTCTTC. Supplemented by reference TRBV7-9 and TRBJ2-1, the full variable domain reads DTGVSQNPRHKITKRGQNVTFRCDPISEHNRLYWYRQTLGQGPEFLTYFQNEAQLEKSRLLSDRFSAERPKGSFSTLEIQRTEQGDSAMYLCASSLTSSSSYNEQFFGPGTRLTVL.

CDR3 protein: CASSQVLGAYEQYF. Written as DNA, the CDR3 is TGTGCCAGCAGCCAAGTATTGGGGGCCTACGAGCAGTACTTC. This chain uses TRBV4-2 with TRBJ2-7; perhaps D is TRBD1 or TRBD2 (5 bases each). Trimming took off 1 base at V and 2 bases at J, with 9 bases between the two ends. The CDR3 totals 14 residues. CDR1 and CDR2 (germline): LGHNA, YNFKEQ.

This clone was recorded only once. The chain employs TRBV2 and TRBJ2-3; TRBD2 matches at 10 bases. Germline lookup yields CDR1 SNHLY and CDR2 FYNNEI. With V trimmed by 8 bases and J by 2 bases, 4 bases remained unmatched. The CDR3 runs to 14 residues. CDR3 amino acids: CASGLAGDTDTQYF. The CDR3 coding sequence is TGTGCCAGCGGCCTAGCGGGGGACACAGATACGCAGTATTTT.

The chain combines TRBV5-1 with TRBJ2-1, with TRBD1 matching 8 bases. J lost 8 bases, V lost 0 bases, and 10 bases had no gene match. The CDR3 contains 16 residues. Germline-derived CDR1 and CDR2 are SGHRS and YFSETQ. CDR3 in DNA: TGCGCCAGCAGCTTGGATCCCGGACAGGGACTCTATGAGCAGTTCTTC. Protein: CASSLDPGQGLYEQFF.

The gene calls are TRBV11-2 and TRBJ1-1; D remains ambiguous. Trimming cost V 3 bases and J 1 base, with 9 bases left between them. Germline CDR1 and CDR2: SGHAT and FQNNGV. CDR3 size: 14 residues. DNA of the CDR3: TGTGCCAGCAGCTTGTGGATCGGGAACACTGAAGCTTTCTTT. Amino acid sequence: CASSLWIGNTEAFF.